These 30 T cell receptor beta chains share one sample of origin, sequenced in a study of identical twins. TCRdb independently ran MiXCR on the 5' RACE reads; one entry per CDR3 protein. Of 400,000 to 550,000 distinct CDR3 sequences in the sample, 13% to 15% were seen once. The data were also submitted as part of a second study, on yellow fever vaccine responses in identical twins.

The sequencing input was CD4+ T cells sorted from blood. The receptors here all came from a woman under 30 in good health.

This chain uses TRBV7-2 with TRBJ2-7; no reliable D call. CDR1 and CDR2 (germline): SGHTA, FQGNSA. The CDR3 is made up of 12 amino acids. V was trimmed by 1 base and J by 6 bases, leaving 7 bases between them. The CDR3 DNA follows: TGTGCCAGCAGCTTAGTCGTCGGCGAGCAGTACTTC. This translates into CASSLVVGEQYF.

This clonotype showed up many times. CDR3 in DNA: TGTGCCAGCAGTTTTGGGACTAGCGGCACAGATACGCAGTATTTT. It is translated as CASSFGTSGTDTQYF. The chain uses TRBV12-3 or TRBV12-4 and TRBJ2-3; TRBD2 aligns across 10 bases. CDR3 length: 15 residues. The V and J ends lost 3 bases and 1 base, in that order; junction bases with no gene match: 1.

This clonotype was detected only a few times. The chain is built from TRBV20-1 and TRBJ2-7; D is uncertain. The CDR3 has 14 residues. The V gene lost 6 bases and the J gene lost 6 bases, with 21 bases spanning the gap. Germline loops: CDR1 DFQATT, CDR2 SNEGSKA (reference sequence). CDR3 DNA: TGCAGTGCCCGGCGCCCCGGCCGCCCCTCCGAGCAGTACTTC. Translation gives CSARRPGRPSEQYF.

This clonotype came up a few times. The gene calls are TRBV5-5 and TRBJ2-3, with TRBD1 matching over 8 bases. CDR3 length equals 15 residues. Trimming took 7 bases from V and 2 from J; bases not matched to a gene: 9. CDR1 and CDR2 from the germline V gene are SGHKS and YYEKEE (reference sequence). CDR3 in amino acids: CASRKTGDLTDTQYF. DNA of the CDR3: TGTGCCAGCCGAAAGACAGGGGATCTCACAGATACGCAGTATTTT.

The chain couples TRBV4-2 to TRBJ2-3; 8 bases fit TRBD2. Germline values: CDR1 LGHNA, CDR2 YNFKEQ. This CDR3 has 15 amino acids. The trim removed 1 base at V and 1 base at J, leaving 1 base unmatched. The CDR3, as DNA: TGTGCCAGCAGCCAAGGGCGGGAGGGCACAGATACGCAGTATTTT. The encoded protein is CASSQGREGTDTQYF.

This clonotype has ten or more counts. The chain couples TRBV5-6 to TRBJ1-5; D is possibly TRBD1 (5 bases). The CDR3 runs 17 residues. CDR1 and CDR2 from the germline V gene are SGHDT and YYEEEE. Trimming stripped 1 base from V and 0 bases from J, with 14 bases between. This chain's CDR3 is CASSLLAPGGSNQPQHF. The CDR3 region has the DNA TGTGCCAGCAGCTTGTTAGCACCCGGGGGTAGCAATCAGCCCCAGCATTTT.

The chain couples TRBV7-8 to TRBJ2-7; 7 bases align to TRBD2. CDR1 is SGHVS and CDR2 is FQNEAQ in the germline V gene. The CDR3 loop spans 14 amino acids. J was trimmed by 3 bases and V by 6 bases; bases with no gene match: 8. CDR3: CASRQRGVDYEQYF. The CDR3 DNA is TGTGCCAGCAGGCAACGGGGGGTTGACTACGAGCAGTACTTC.

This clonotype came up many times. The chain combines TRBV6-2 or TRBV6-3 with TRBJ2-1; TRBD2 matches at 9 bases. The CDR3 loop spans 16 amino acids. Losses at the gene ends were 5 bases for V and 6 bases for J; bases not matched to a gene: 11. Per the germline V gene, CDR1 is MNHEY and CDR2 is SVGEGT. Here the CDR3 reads CASSALRLAGLNEQFF. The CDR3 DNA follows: TGTGCCAGCAGTGCCTTGAGGCTAGCGGGACTCAATGAGCAGTTCTTC.

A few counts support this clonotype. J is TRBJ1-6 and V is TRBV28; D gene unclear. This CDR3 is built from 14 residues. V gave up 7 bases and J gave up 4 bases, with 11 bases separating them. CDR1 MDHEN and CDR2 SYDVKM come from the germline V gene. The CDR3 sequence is CASKAAAYNSPLHF. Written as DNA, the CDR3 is TGTGCCAGCAAGGCGGCTGCATATAATTCACCCCTCCACTTT. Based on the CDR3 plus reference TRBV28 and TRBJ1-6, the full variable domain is DVKVTQSSRYLVKRTGEKVFLECVQDMDHENMFWYRQDPGLGLRLIYFSYDVKMKEKGDIPEGYSVSREKKERFSLILESASTNQTSMYLCASKAAAYNSPLHFGNGTRLTVT.

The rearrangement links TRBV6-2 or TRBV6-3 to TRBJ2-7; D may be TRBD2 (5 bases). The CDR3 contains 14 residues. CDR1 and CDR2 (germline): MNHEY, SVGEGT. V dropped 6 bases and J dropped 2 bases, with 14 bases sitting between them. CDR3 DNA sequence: TGTGCCAGCAGAGACCCAGCGGACCCCTACGAGCAGTACTTC. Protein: CASRDPADPYEQYF.

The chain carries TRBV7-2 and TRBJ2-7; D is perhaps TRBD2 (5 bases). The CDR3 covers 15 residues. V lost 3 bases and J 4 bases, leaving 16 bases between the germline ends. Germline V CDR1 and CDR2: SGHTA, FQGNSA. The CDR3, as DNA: TGTGCCAGCAGCTTTAAGGGAGTCCAGCAGTACGAGCAGTACTTC. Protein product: CASSFKGVQQYEQYF.

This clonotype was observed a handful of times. Here the CDR3 DNA reads TGTGCCAGCAGGAACTCCGGGACAGGACCTTATGGCTACACCTTC. Protein: CASRNSGTGPYGYTF. The chain combines TRBV2 with TRBJ1-2, with TRBD1 identical over 8 bases. Looked up from germline, CDR1 is SNHLY and CDR2 is FYNNEI. V was clipped by 6 bases and J by 5 bases; unmatched bases: 11. The CDR3 is 15 amino acids.

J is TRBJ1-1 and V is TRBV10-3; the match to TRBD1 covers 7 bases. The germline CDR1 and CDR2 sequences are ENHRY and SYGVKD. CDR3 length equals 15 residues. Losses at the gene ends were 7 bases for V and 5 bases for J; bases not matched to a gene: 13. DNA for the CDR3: TGTGCCATCAATCAGGTCTCAGGGGGACCGACTGAAGCTTTCTTT. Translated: CAINQVSGGPTEAFF.

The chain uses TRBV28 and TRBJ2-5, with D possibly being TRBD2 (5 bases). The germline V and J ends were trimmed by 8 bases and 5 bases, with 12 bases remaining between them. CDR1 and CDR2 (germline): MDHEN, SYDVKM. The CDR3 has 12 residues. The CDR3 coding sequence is TGTGCCAGCGGACTGGGCGGCGAGACCCAGTACTTC. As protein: CASGLGGETQYF.

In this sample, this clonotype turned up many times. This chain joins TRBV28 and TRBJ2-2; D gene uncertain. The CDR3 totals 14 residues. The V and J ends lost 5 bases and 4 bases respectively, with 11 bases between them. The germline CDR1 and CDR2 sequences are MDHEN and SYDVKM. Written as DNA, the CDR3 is TGTGCCAGCAGTCTCCAAATCCCCACCGGGGAGCTGTTTTTT. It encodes CASSLQIPTGELFF. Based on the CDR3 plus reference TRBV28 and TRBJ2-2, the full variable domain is DVKVTQSSRYLVKRTGEKVFLECVQDMDHENMFWYRQDPGLGLRLIYFSYDVKMKEKGDIPEGYSVSREKKERFSLILESASTNQTSMYLCASSLQIPTGELFFGEGSRLTVL.

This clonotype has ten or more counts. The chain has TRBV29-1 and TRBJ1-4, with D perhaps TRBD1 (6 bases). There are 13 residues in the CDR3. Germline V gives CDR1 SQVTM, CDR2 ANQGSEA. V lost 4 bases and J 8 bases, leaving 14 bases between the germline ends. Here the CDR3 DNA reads TGCAGCGTTGCTTCAGGGGCGCGCGAAAAACTGTTTTTT. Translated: CSVASGAREKLFF.

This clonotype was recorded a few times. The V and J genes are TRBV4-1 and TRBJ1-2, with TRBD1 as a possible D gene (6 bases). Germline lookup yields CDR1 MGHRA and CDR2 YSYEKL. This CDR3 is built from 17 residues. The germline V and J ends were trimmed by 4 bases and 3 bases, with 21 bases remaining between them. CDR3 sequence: CASSPSQGKWMDYGYTF. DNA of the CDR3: TGCGCCAGCAGCCCCTCACAGGGAAAGTGGATGGACTATGGCTACACCTTC.

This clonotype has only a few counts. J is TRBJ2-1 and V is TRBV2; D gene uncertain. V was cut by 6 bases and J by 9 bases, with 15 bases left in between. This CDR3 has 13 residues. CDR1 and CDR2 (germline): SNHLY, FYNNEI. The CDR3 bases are TGTGCCAGCAGCAGGACGATGGGTACTGAGCAGTTCTTC. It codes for CASSRTMGTEQFF.

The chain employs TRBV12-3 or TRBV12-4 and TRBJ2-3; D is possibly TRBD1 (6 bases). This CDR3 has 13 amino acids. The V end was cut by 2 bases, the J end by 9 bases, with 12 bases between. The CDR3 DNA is TGTGCCAGCAGTTTACAGGGGCCAAGGACGCAGTATTTT. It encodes CASSLQGPRTQYF.

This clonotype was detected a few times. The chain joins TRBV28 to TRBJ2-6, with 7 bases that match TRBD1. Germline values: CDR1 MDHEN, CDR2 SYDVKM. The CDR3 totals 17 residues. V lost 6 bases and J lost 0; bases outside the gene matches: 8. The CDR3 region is CASRPTGIYSGANVLTF. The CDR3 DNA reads TGTGCCAGCAGACCGACAGGGATTTACTCTGGGGCCAACGTCCTGACTTTC.

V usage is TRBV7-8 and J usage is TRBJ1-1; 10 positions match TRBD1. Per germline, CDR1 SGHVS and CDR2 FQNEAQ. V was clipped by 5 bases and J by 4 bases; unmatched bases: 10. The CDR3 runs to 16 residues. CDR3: CASSPRQGATSTEAFF. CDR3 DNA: TGTGCCAGCAGCCCAAGACAGGGGGCGACGAGCACTGAAGCTTTCTTT.

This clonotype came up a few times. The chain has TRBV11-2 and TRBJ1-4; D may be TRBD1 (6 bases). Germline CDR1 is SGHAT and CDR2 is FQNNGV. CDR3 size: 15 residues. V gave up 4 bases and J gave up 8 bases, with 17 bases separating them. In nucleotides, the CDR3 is TGTGCCAGCAGCTACCCGCAGGGGAGAGACGAAAAACTGTTTTTT. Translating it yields CASSYPQGRDEKLFF.

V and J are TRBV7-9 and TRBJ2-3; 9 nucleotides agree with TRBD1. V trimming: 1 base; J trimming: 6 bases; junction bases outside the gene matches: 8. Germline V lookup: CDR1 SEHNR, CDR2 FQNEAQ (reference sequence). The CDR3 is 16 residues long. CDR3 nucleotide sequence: TGTGCCAGCAGCTTAGGGGACAGGGCTCGGTTTGATACGCAGTATTTT. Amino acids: CASSLGDRARFDTQYF.

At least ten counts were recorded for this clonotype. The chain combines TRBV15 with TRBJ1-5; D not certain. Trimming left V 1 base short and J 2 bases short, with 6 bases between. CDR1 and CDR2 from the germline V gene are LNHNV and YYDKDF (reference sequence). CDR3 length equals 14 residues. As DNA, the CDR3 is TGTGCCACCAGCAGAGGGGTGGGCAATCAGCCCCAGCATTTT. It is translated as CATSRGVGNQPQHF.

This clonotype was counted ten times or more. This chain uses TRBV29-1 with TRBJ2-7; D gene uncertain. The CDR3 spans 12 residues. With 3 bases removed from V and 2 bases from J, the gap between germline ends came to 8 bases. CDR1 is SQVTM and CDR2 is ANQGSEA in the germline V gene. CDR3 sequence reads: CSVDLSPYEQYF. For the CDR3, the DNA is TGCAGCGTTGATCTGTCTCCCTACGAGCAGTACTTC.

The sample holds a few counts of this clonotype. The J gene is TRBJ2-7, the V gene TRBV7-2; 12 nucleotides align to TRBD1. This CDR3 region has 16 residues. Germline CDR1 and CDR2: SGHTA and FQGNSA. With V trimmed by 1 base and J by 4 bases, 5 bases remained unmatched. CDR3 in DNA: TGTGCCAGCAGCTTAGTAGGGACAGGGGGCTTTTACGAGCAGTACTTC. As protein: CASSLVGTGGFYEQYF.

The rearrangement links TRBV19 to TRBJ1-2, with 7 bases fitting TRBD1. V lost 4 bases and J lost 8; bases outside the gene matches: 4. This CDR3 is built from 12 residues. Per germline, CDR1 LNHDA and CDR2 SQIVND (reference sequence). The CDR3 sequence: CASSRQGNGYTF. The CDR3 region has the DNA TGTGCCAGTAGTAGACAGGGAAACGGCTACACCTTC.

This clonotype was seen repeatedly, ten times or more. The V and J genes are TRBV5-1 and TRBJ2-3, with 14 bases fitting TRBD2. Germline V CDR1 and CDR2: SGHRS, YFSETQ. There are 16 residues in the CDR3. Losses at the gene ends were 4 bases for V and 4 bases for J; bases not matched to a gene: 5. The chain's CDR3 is CASSTPGLAGADTQYF. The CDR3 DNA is TGCGCCAGCAGCACACCGGGACTAGCGGGAGCAGATACGCAGTATTTT.

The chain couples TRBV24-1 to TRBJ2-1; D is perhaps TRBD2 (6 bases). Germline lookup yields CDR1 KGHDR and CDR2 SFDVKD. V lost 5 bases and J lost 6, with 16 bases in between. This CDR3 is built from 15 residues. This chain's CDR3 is CATSVRDRRFNEQFF. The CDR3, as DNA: TGTGCCACCAGTGTGCGGGATCGGAGATTCAATGAGCAGTTCTTC.

The CDR3 nucleotides are TGTGCCAGCTCACCCCCAGCCCCGTCTGGGCAGTTCTTC. Amino acid sequence: CASSPPAPSGQFF. V and J are TRBV18 and TRBJ2-1; D uncertain. The CDR3 consists of 13 residues. Trimming removed 3 bases from V and 12 bases from J, with 15 bases in between. From germline, CDR1 is KGHSH and CDR2 LQKENI. Together with reference TRBV18 and TRBJ2-1, the CDR3 gives the full variable domain: NAGVMQNPRHLVRRRGQEARLRCSPMKGHSHVYWYRQLPEEGLKFMVYLQKENIIDESGMPKERFSAEFPKEGPSILRIQQVVRGDSAAYFCASSPPAPSGQFFGPGTRLTVL.